Listed below are T cell receptor beta chains from one sample, sequenced in a study of blood T cells in healthy people across ages. Each CDR3 protein gets one entry after TCRdb re-called the 5' RACE reads with MiXCR. Among 1.5 million to 2 million distinct CDR3 sequences listed, about two fifths were seen once. The sequenced sample consisted of blood. These receptors all stem from a human donor in good health. The CDR3 runs from the conserved cysteine through the conserved F or W. D genes are given only for firm matches. Clone size appears in some rows only: once, few, many, or a class for an expanded clone.

v_gene: TRBV29-1; d_gene: TRBD2; abundance: few; j_gene: TRBJ2-3; CDR3aa: CSARGSSGGTDTQYF; CDR3nt: TGCAGCGCCCGGGGCTCTAGCGGGGGCACAGATACGCAGTATTTT
v_gene: TRBV11-3; d_gene: NA; abundance: NA; j_gene: TRBJ2-1; CDR3aa: CASSLGWSGVYNEQFF; CDR3nt: TGTGCCAGCAGCTTAGGTTGGTCTGGGGTCTACAATGAGCAGTTCTTC
v_gene: TRBV4-3; d_gene: NA; abundance: NA; j_gene: TRBJ2-1; CDR3aa: CASSQDLRQRTYNEQFF; CDR3nt: TGCGCCAGCAGCCAAGACCTCCGACAGCGGACGTACAATGAGCAGTTCTTC
v_gene: TRBV7-9; d_gene: NA; abundance: few; j_gene: TRBJ2-7; CDR3aa: CASSLVRGSEQYF; CDR3nt: TGTGCCAGCAGCTTAGTAAGGGGGTCCGAGCAGTACTTC
v_gene: TRBV6-6; d_gene: NA; abundance: NA; j_gene: TRBJ1-2; CDR3aa: CASSYARNYGYTF; CDR3nt: TGTGCCAGCAGTTACGCAAGGAACTATGGCTACACCTTC
v_gene: TRBV10-3; d_gene: NA; abundance: NA; j_gene: TRBJ1-5; CDR3aa: CATRPPGGSNQPQHF; CDR3nt: TGTGCCACCAGGCCCCCCGGGGGAAGCAATCAGCCCCAGCATTTT
v_gene: TRBV20-1; d_gene: NA; abundance: few; j_gene: TRBJ2-7; CDR3aa: CSARDPLVYEQYF; CDR3nt: TGCAGTGCTAGAGACCCGCTAGTCTACGAGCAGTACTTC
v_gene: TRBV7-9; d_gene: NA; abundance: NA; j_gene: TRBJ2-5; CDR3aa: CANSSQDAQYF; CDR3nt: TGTGCCAACAGCTCGCAAGACGCCCAGTACTTC
v_gene: TRBV6-5; d_gene: NA; abundance: few; j_gene: TRBJ2-1; CDR3aa: CASSYSMVVQKEYNEQFF; CDR3nt: TGTGCCAGCAGTTACTCGATGGTGGTGCAGAAAGAATACAATGAGCAGTTCTTC
v_gene: TRBV4-1; d_gene: NA; abundance: NA; j_gene: TRBJ1-2; CDR3aa: CASSQDSRDHYGYTF; CDR3nt: TGCGCCAGCAGCCAAGATTCCCGGGACCACTATGGCTACACCTTC
v_gene: TRBV30; d_gene: NA; abundance: once; j_gene: TRBJ2-7; CDR3aa: CAWSVGAEQYF; CDR3nt: TGTGCCTGGAGTGTAGGGGCCGAGCAGTACTTC
v_gene: TRBV7-2; d_gene: NA; abundance: NA; j_gene: TRBJ2-1; CDR3aa: CASSFRSSHNEQFF; CDR3nt: TGTGCCAGCAGCTTTAGGTCTTCCCACAATGAGCAGTTCTTC
v_gene: TRBV20-1; d_gene: TRBD1; abundance: once; j_gene: TRBJ1-5; CDR3aa: CSARLRGPAQPQHF; CDR3nt: TGCAGTGCTAGACTTAGGGGGCCAGCTCAGCCCCAGCATTTT
v_gene: TRBV7-2; d_gene: NA; abundance: NA; j_gene: TRBJ1-2; CDR3aa: CASSFGSFSYGYTF; CDR3nt: TGTGCCAGCAGCTTTGGGAGTTTTAGCTATGGCTACACCTTC
v_gene: TRBV6-6; d_gene: NA; abundance: few; j_gene: TRBJ1-1; CDR3aa: CASSTRGAVVSEAFF; CDR3nt: TGTGCCAGCAGCACGAGGGGGGCGGTGGTTTCTGAAGCTTTCTTT
v_gene: TRBV14; d_gene: TRBD2; abundance: NA; j_gene: TRBJ2-3; CDR3aa: CASSRLAAYSTDTQYF; CDR3nt: TGTGCCAGCAGCCGACTAGCGGCCTACAGCACAGATACGCAGTATTTT
v_gene: TRBV6-5; d_gene: NA; abundance: many; j_gene: TRBJ2-7; CDR3aa: CASSPRSPYEQYF; CDR3nt: TGTGCCAGCAGTCCGAGGAGCCCCTACGAGCAGTACTTC
v_gene: TRBV15; d_gene: NA; abundance: few; j_gene: TRBJ2-7; CDR3aa: CATSRDRNSYYEQYF; CDR3nt: TGTGCCACCAGCAGAGATCGGAACAGTTACTACGAGCAGTACTTC
v_gene: TRBV29-1; d_gene: NA; abundance: few; j_gene: TRBJ1-2; CDR3aa: CSVDAGYGYTF; CDR3nt: TGCAGCGTTGACGCCGGATATGGCTACACCTTC
v_gene: TRBV7-9; d_gene: NA; abundance: few; j_gene: TRBJ2-5; CDR3aa: CASSPGHEGQETQYF; CDR3nt: TGTGCCAGCAGCCCAGGACACGAAGGCCAAGAGACCCAGTACTTC
v_gene: TRBV7-9; d_gene: TRBD2; abundance: few; j_gene: TRBJ2-4; CDR3aa: CASSSTAFTSGELGEQYF; CDR3nt: TGTGCCAGCAGCTCTACCGCCTTTACTAGCGGGGAATTGGGTGAGCAGTACTTC
v_gene: TRBV29-1; d_gene: TRBD1; abundance: many; j_gene: TRBJ2-5; CDR3aa: CSVEGQVETQYF; CDR3nt: TGCAGCGTTGAGGGACAGGTGGAGACCCAGTACTTC
v_gene: TRBV6-2/TRBV6-3; d_gene: NA; abundance: NA; j_gene: TRBJ1-5; CDR3aa: CASAWGSSNQLQHF; CDR3nt: TGTGCCAGCGCCTGGGGGTCTAGCAATCAGCTCCAGCATTTT
v_gene: TRBV5-1; d_gene: TRBD1; abundance: few; j_gene: TRBJ2-7; CDR3aa: CASSPSGQGFHEQYF; CDR3nt: TGCGCCAGCAGCCCCTCCGGACAGGGGTTCCACGAGCAGTACTTC
v_gene: TRBV5-1; d_gene: NA; abundance: NA; j_gene: TRBJ1-1; CDR3aa: CASSPLTKNTEAFF; CDR3nt: TGCGCCAGCAGCCCGTTAACAAAGAACACTGAAGCTTTCTTT
v_gene: TRBV21-1; d_gene: NA; abundance: NA; j_gene: TRBJ2-7; CDR3aa: CASSPWYGGSYEQYF; CDR3nt: TGTGCCAGCAGCCCTTGGTACGGCGGCTCCTACGAGCAGTACTTC
v_gene: TRBV29-1; d_gene: NA; abundance: NA; j_gene: TRBJ1-2; CDR3aa: CSVGVLGANYGYTF; CDR3nt: TGCAGCGTGGGGGTTCTTGGGGCTAACTATGGCTACACCTTC